This T cell receptor (beta chain) was profiled in a study of blood T cell repertoires in COVID-19. Study at large: Sample material is recorded as cDNA or gDNA derived from T cells, B-cell-depleted T cells, or PBMCs.

The authors' processing: Estimated nucleated cell counts came from reference gene primer amplification. The method was immunoSEQ multiplex PCR; TCRdb's version includes in-frame clones alone and lacks a portion of them. V and J calls and clone size come straight from that table; D and trimming were deduced from the DNA. The sample lists under 200,000 clones, around 77% occurring once. Per the germline V gene, CDR1 is SNHLY and CDR2 is FYNNEI. V lost 6 bases to trimming and J lost 6 bases; unmatched junction nucleotides: 4. The CDR3 extends over 14 amino acids. The sample consisted of peripheral blood. The chain recombines TRBV2 with TRBJ2-1; 11 positions agree with TRBD1. The TCR sequence derives from a man between 65 and 80 years old with acute or convalescent COVID-19. The CDR3 DNA sequence: TGTGCCAGCAGACCGGGACAGGGGGGCAATGAGCAGTTCTTC. Protein product: CASRPGQGGNEQFF.